This T cell receptor (beta chain) was captured in a study of identical twins. Study-level points and caveats: The models systematically underestimated how much out-of-frame TCR alpha was shared in monozygotic twins.

cDNA molecules carried unique molecular identifiers, and template switching added a universal primer site. TCRdb reanalysed the 5' RACE reads using MiXCR and keeps one entry per CDR3 protein. The repertoire has over 550,000 distinct CDR3 sequences, roughly 7.2% of them found once; the top ten carry 1.6%. This clonotype was recorded many times. Its cognate antigen is unknown. The length of the CDR3 is 14 residues. Trimming took off 5 bases at V and 1 base at J, with 10 bases between the two ends. Germline V gives CDR1 SGHRS, CDR2 YFSETQ. Separately, the same data were catalogued under a study of yellow fever vaccine responses in identical twins.

The TCR comes from a woman under 30 in good health. Sequencing was performed on PBMCs. The chain employs TRBV5-1 and TRBJ2-1; no reliable D call. CDR3 coding DNA: TGCGCCAGCAGTCCTGGGATTTCCTACAATGAGCAGTTCTTC. It encodes CASSPGISYNEQFF.